One T cell receptor (beta chain) is described in this entry. Its specificity is unknown. For each sample, template was about 550 ng of bulk tumor genomic DNA. During surgery, several far-apart biopsies were obtained from every primary tumor. Patients went through curative surgery, and their non-small cell lung cancer was untreated and newly diagnosed. The record originates from a study of immune heterogeneity within non-small cell lung tumors. Study-wide context: Of the tumors, several were squamous cell, roughly 10 non-squamous, and 1 not otherwise specified.

Notes on the study in general: Recurring identical dominant CDR3 beta clonotypes were observed across tumor sites within a patient, together with site-unique high-frequency clones. A significant, moderate positive correlation (R about 0.35) linked local T-cell clonality and tumor mutational burden. The repertoire of each individual patient held high-frequency T-cell receptor beta clonotypes that were largely distinct from those of other patients.

The CDR3 is made up of 13 amino acids. Germline loops: CDR1 LNHDA, CDR2 SQIVND (reference sequence). Trimming stripped 3 bases from V and 3 bases from J, with 8 bases between. With 32 V and 13 J primers, multiplex PCR amplified the TCR beta CDR3. TCRdb analysed the multiplex PCR reads with MiXCR anew, one entry per CDR3 protein. The data contain about 1,900 distinct CDR3 sequences, around 50% of them seen just once; the ten biggest clones take up around 12%. This clonotype was obtained from a man in his 70s with non-small cell lung cancer. Sequencing was carried out using lung tumor tissue. The V and J genes are TRBV19 and TRBJ1-2; weak D call: TRBD1 (5 bases). For the CDR3, the DNA is TGTGCCAGTAGTATTGGGGCCCACTATGGCTACACCTTC. Encoded protein: CASSIGAHYGYTF. The entire variable domain, with the rest obtained from reference TRBV19 and TRBJ1-2, is as follows: DGGITQSPKYLFRKEGQNVTLSCEQNLNHDAMYWYRQDPGQGLRLIYYSQIVNDFQKGDIAEGYSVSREKKESFPLTVTSAQKNPTAFYLCASSIGAHYGYTFGSGTRLTVV.